A selection of T cell receptor beta chains follows, all from one sample in a study of blood T cell repertoires in COVID-19. Libraries were prepared by immunoSEQ multiplex PCR; TCRdb keeps only in-frame clonotypes and omits some of them. Seen here are more than 85,000 clones, 82% observed once, and the top ten hold about 20%. The source material was peripheral blood. The receptors stem from a man at least 80 years old with acute or convalescent COVID-19. The CDR3 runs from the conserved cysteine through the conserved F or W. Fields, in order: D gene, CDR3 length, clone size, J gene, V gene, CDR3 protein, CDR3 DNA. The D gene is left open where the match is weak. Clone sizes are given selectively: once, few, many, or a class where the clone is expanded.

d_call: NA
cdr3_length: 13
clone_size: NA
j_call: TRBJ1-3
v_call: TRBV29-1
cdr3_aa: CSVTQGSGNTIYF
cdr3_nt: TGCAGCGTTACACAGGGTTCTGGAAACACCATATATTTT

d_call: TRBD2
cdr3_length: 17
clone_size: NA
j_call: TRBJ2-1
v_call: TRBV5-4
cdr3_aa: CASSFPIAGLASNEQFF
cdr3_nt: TGTGCCAGCAGCTTCCCTATAGCGGGCCTGGCCAGCAATGAGCAGTTCTTC

d_call: NA
cdr3_length: 14
clone_size: NA
j_call: TRBJ1-2
v_call: TRBV19
cdr3_aa: CATQAPAGVAGYTF
cdr3_nt: TGTGCCACCCAAGCTCCGGCGGGCGTCGCCGGCTACACCTTC

d_call: NA
cdr3_length: 13
clone_size: NA
j_call: TRBJ1-2
v_call: TRBV6-5
cdr3_aa: CASSQGIGYGYTF
cdr3_nt: TGTGCCAGCAGCCAGGGGATAGGCTATGGCTACACCTTC

d_call: NA
cdr3_length: 16
clone_size: once
j_call: TRBJ2-7
v_call: TRBV28
cdr3_aa: CASSPVAGRKAYEQYF
cdr3_nt: TGTGCCAGCAGTCCCGTCGCGGGTCGTAAGGCCTACGAGCAGTACTTC

d_call: NA
cdr3_length: 16
clone_size: NA
j_call: TRBJ1-4
v_call: TRBV28
cdr3_aa: CASSLEGITTNEKLFF
cdr3_nt: TGTGCCAGCAGTTTAGAGGGCATAACAACTAATGAAAAACTGTTTTTT

d_call: TRBD1
cdr3_length: 14
clone_size: NA
j_call: TRBJ2-7
v_call: TRBV10-2
cdr3_aa: CASRVGQGPYEQYF
cdr3_nt: TGCGCCAGCCGAGTCGGACAGGGCCCCTACGAGCAGTACTTC

d_call: TRBD1
cdr3_length: 15
clone_size: NA
j_call: TRBJ2-3
v_call: TRBV5-5
cdr3_aa: CASFRDRPNTDTQYF
cdr3_nt: TGTGCCAGCTTCCGGGACAGGCCTAACACAGATACGCAGTATTTT

d_call: NA
cdr3_length: 14
clone_size: NA
j_call: TRBJ2-2
v_call: TRBV10-1
cdr3_aa: CASRTGSNTGELFF
cdr3_nt: TGCGCCAGCAGAACAGGTTCGAACACCGGGGAGCTGTTTTTT

d_call: TRBD1
cdr3_length: 16
clone_size: NA
j_call: TRBJ1-6
v_call: TRBV7-9
cdr3_aa: CASSMGQGASWEPLHF
cdr3_nt: TGTGCCAGCAGCATGGGACAGGGGGCGAGTTGGGAACCCCTCCACTTT

d_call: TRBD2
cdr3_length: 13
clone_size: NA
j_call: TRBJ2-7
v_call: TRBV3-1/TRBV3-2
cdr3_aa: CASSQVTSGATYF
cdr3_nt: TGTGCCAGCAGCCAAGTTACCAGCGGGGCCACCTACTTC